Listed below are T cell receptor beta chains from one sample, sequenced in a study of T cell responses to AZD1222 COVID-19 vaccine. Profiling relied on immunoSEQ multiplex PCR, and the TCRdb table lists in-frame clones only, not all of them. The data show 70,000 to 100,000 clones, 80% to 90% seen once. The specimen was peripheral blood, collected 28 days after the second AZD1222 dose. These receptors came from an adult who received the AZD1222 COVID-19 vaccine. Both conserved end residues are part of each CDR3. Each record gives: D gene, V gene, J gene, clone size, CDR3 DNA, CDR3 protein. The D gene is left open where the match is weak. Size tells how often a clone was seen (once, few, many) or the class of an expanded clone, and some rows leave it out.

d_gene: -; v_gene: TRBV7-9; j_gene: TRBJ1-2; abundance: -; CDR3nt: TGTGCCAGCAGCCTGCCTAGGGGCCGCTACACCTTC; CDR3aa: CASSLPRGRYTF
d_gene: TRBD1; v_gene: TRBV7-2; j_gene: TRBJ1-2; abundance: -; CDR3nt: TGTGCCAGCAGCATCCGGGACAGGGGAGGAAATGGCTACACCTTC; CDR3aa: CASSIRDRGGNGYTF
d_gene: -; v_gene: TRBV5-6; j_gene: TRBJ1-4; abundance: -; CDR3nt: TGTGCCAGCAGCTTGGCTGGGGTTGCAACTAATGAAAAACTGTTTTTT; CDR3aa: CASSLAGVATNEKLFF
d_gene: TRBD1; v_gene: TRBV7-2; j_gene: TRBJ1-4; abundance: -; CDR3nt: TGTGCCAGCAGCTTAGGAGCCGGGACAGGGCCTGAAAAACTGTTTTTT; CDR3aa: CASSLGAGTGPEKLFF
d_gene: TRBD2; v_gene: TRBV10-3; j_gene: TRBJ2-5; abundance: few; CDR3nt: TGTGCCACATCCTTCGCTCCGGGGGGTCGAAGGGAGACCCAGTACTTC; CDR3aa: CATSFAPGGRRETQYF
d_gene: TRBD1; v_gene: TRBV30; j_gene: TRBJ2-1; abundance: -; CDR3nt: TGTGCCTGGAATACCGAAGGGACAGGGAATAATGAGCAGTTCTTC; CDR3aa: CAWNTEGTGNNEQFF
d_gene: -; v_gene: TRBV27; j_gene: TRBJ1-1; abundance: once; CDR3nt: TGTGCCAGCAGATCCTTAGCACTGCAAGAAGCTTTCTTT; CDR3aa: CASRSLALQEAFF
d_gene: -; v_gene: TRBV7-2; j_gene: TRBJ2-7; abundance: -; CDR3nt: TGTGCCAGCAGCCCATCTTCAGACATACTTTACGAGCAGTACTTC; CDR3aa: CASSPSSDILYEQYF
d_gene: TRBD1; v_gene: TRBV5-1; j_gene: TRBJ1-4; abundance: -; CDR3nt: TGCGCCAGCAGCTTGGAACCGGGACAGGGTTTCGAAAAACTGTTTTTT; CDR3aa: CASSLEPGQGFEKLFF
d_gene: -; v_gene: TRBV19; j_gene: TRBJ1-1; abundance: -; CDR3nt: TGTGCCAGTAGTACGCTCGACAGAATGAACACTGAAGCTTTCTTT; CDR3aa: CASSTLDRMNTEAFF
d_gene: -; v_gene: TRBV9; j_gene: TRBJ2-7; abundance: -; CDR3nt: TGTGCCAGCAGCGTTTACCGGGACGCGAGCTCCTACGAGCAGTACTTC; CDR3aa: CASSVYRDASSYEQYF
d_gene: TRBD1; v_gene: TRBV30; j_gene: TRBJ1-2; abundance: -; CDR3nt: TGTGCCTGGAGTGTCGACAGGGGTAACTATGGCTACACCTTC; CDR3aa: CAWSVDRGNYGYTF
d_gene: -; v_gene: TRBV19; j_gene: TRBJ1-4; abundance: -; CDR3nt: TGTGCCAGTAGTATAGCGGCCAATACTAATGAAAAACTGTTTTTT; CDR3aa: CASSIAANTNEKLFF
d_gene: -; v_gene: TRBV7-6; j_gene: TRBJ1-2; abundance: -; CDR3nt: TGTGCCAGCAGCTCCACGTTCGTGAGGGAAGGGGACTATGGCTACACCTTC; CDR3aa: CASSSTFVREGDYGYTF
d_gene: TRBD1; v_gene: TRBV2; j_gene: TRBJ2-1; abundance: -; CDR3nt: TGTGCCAGCAGTGAAGGACAGGGGGATGAGCAGTTCTTC; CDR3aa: CASSEGQGDEQFF
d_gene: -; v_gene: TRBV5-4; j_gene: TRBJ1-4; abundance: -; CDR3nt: TGTGCCAGCAGCATCAGGACAGCAACTAATGAAAAACTGTTTTTT; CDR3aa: CASSIRTATNEKLFF
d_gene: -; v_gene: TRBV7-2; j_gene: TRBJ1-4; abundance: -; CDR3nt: TGTGCCAGCAGCTTAGGTGTGGTAGGGGGGCCTGAAAAACTGTTTTTT; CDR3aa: CASSLGVVGGPEKLFF
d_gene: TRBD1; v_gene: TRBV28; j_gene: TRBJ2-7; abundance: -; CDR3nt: TGTGCCAGCAGTTCTACGGGACAGAGCTACGAGCAGTACTTC; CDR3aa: CASSSTGQSYEQYF
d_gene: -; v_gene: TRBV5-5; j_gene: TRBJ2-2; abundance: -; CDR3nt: TGTGCCAGCAGCTCCGCATCAAGTGGGGAGCTGTTTTTT; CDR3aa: CASSSASSGELFF
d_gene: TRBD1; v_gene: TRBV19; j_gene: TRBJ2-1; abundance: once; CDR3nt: TGTGCCAGTAGTCCGAATCCGGGACAGGTCCTCAAGGGGGATGAGCAGTTCTTC; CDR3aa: CASSPNPGQVLKGDEQFF
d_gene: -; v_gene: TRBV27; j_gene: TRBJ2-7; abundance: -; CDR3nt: TGTGCCAGCAGCAGCCGGGGGTGGGCAGGAGAGCAGTACTTC; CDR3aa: CASSSRGWAGEQYF
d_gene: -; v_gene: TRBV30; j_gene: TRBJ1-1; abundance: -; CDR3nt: TGTGCCTGGAGTGTACGGTTAAGCGAAATTGGGGATTTTAACACTGAAGCTTTCTTT; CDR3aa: CAWSVRLSEIGDFNTEAFF
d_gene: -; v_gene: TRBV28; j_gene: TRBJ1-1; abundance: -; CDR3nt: TGTGCCAGCAGTCGGGGACTTACGACGAACACTGAAGCTTTCTTT; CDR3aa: CASSRGLTTNTEAFF
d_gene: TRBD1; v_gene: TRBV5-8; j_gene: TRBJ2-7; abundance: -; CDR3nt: TGTGCCAGCAGCCAGACAGGGGCTTTCTACGAGCAGTACTTC; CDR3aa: CASSQTGAFYEQYF
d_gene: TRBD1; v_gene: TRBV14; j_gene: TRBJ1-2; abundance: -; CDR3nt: TGTGCCAGCAGCCAAGGGGGACGGACAGGGGGCGGCTACACCTTC; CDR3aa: CASSQGGRTGGGYTF
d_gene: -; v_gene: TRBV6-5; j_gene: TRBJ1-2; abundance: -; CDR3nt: TGTGCCTCCATAGGAGGTGGAAACTATGGCTACACCTTC; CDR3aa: CASIGGGNYGYTF